Listed below are T cell receptor beta chains from one sample, sequenced in a study of cytomegalovirus exposure and HLA in healthy donors. The assay was immunoSEQ multiplex PCR, and TCRdb's table has in-frame clones only and misses some. Of some 170,000 clones in the sample, just over 70% were seen once. The sample comprised PBMCs. These receptor sequences come from a human donor in good health. Each CDR3 is given with its conserved first and last residue.

TRBJ2-1	TRBV30	CAWLDNEQFF
TRBJ1-6	TRBV4-1	CASSQVDGDWNSPLHF
TRBJ2-1	TRBV6-6	CASAVAGGSYNEQFF
TRBJ2-7	TRBV18	CASSPPRDKSYEQYF
TRBJ1-5	TRBV19	CASRHKTGPNQPQHF
TRBJ2-5	TRBV30	CAWRSGGETQYF
TRBJ2-3	TRBV12-5	CASGLVVLAGPDTQYF
TRBJ2-3	TRBV7-2	CASISGHSTDTQYF
TRBJ1-1	TRBV27	CASLGQGGTEAFF
TRBJ1-6	TRBV6-6	CASRGDGQTPLHF
TRBJ2-3	TRBV11-3	CASSLGPWRGGITDTQYF
TRBJ2-3	TRBV6-1	CASSRQSISTDTQYF
TRBJ1-2	TRBV30	CAWRSGSTAYGYTF
TRBJ1-3	TRBV7-9	CASSLSGTSGNTIYF
TRBJ2-3	TRBV7-8	CASSLIAGGGVDTQYF
TRBJ2-4	TRBV7-9	CASSPKTWGVDIQYF
TRBJ1-3	TRBV5-1	CASSPDSSGNTIYF
TRBJ1-2	TRBV18	CASSPDREYYGYTF
TRBJ1-2	TRBV20-1	CSAQTGTGYTF
TRBJ1-1	TRBV5-1	CASSPWEGTEAFF
TRBJ1-1	TRBV7-2	CASSLGGESDTEAFF
TRBJ1-2	TRBV29-1	CSVKTGGTYGYTF
TRBJ2-2	TRBV2	CATSAGVTDTGELFF
TRBJ2-1	TRBV10-2	CASSESPVVAGASNEQFF